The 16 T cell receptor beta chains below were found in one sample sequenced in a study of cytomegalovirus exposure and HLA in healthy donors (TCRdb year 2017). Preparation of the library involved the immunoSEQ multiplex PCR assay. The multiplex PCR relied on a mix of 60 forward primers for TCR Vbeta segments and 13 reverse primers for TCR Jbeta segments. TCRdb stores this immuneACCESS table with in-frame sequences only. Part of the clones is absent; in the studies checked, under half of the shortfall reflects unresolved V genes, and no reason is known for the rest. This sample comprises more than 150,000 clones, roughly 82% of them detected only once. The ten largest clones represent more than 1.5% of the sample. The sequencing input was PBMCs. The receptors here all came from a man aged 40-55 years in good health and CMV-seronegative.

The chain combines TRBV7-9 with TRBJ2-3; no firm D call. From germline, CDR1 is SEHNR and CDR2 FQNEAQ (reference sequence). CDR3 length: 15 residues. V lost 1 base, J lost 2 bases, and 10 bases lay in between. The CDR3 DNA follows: TGTGCCAGCAGCTTAGACTCCGTCCACACAGATACGCAGTATTTT. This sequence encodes CASSLDSVHTDTQYF. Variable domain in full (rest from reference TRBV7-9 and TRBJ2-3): DTGVSQNPRHKITKRGQNVTFRCDPISEHNRLYWYRQTLGQGPEFLTYFQNEAQLEKSRLLSDRFSAERPKGSFSTLEIQRTEQGDSAMYLCASSLDSVHTDTQYFGPGTRLTVL.

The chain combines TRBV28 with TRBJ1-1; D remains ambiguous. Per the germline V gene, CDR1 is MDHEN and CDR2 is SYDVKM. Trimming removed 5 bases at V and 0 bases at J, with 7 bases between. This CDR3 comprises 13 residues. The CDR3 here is CASSPYLNTEAFF. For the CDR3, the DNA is TGTGCCAGCAGTCCTTACTTGAACACTGAAGCTTTCTTT.

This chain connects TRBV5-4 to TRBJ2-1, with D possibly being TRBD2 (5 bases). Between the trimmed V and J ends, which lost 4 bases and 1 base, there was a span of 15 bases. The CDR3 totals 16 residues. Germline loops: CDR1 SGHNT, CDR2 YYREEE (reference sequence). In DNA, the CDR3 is TGTGCCAGCAGCCCCGGGGTCAGAGTTTCCTACAATGAGCAGTTCTTC. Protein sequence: CASSPGVRVSYNEQFF. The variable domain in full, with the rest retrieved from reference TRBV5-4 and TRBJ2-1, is ETGVTQSPTHLIKTRGQQVTLRCSSQSGHNTVSWYQQALGQGPQFIFQYYREEENGRGNFPPRFSGLQFPNYSSELNVNALELDDSALYLCASSPGVRVSYNEQFFGPGTRLTVL.

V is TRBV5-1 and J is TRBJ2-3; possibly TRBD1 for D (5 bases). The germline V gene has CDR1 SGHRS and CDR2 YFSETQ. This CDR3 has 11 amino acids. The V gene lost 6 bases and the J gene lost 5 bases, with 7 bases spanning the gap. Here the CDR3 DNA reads TGCGCCAGCAAGCAGGGAGATACGCAGTATTTT. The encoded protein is CASKQGDTQYF.

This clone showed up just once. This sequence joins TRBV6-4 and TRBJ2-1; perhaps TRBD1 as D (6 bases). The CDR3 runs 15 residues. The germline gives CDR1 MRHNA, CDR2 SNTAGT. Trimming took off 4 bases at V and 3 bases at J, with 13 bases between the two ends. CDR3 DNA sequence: TGTGCCAGCAGTGCACAGGGTGATAACTACAATGAGCAGTTCTTC. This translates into CASSAQGDNYNEQFF.

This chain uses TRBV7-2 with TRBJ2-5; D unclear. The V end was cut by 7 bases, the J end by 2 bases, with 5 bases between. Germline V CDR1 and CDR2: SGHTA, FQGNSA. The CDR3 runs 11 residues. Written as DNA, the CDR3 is TGTGCCAGCACCCTGCAAGAGACCCAGTACTTC. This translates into CASTLQETQYF.

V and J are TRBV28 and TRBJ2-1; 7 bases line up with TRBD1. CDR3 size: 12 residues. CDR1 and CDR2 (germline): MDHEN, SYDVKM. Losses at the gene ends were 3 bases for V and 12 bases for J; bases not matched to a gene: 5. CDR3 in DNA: TGTGCCAGCAGTTTGGAAAACAGGGGGCAGTTCTTC. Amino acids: CASSLENRGQFF.

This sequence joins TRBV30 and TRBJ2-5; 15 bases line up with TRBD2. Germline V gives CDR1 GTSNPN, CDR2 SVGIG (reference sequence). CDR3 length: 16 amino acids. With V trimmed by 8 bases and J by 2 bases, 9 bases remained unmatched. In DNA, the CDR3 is TGTGCCGTCGGACTAGCGGGGGGGCCGGGTCAAGAGACCCAGTACTTC. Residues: CAVGLAGGPGQETQYF.

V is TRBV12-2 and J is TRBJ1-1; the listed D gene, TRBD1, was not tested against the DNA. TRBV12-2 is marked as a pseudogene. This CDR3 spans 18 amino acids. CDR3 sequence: CASRFQGQGVGSDTEAFF. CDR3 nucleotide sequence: TGTGCAAGTCGCTTCCAAGGACAGGGAGTAGGAAGCGACACTGAAGCTTTCTTT.

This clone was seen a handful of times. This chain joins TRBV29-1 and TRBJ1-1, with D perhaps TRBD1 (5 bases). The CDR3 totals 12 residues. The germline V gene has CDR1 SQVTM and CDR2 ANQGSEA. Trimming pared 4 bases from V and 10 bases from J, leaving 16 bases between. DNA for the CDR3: TGCAGCGTTGGGGTGGTGGGGGGGTCAGCTTTCTTT. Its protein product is CSVGVVGGSAFF. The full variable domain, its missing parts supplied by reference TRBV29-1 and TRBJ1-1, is SAVISQKPSRDICQRGTSLTIQCQVDSQVTMMFWYRQQPGQSLTLIATANQGSEATYESGFVIDKFPISRPNLTFSTLTVSNMSPEDSSIYLCSVGVVGGSAFFGQGTRLTVV.

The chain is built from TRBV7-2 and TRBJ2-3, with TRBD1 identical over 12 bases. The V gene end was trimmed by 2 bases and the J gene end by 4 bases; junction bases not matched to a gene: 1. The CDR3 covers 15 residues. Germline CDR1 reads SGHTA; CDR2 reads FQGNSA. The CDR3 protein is CASSLRDRGPDTQYF. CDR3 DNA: TGTGCCAGCAGCTTAAGGGACAGGGGGCCAGATACGCAGTATTTT.

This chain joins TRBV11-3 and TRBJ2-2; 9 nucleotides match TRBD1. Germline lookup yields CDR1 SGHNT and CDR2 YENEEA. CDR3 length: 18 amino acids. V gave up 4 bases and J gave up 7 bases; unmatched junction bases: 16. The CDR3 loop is CASSSPTPTGGRIGELFF. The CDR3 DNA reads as TGTGCCAGCAGCTCACCAACTCCAACAGGGGGCAGGATCGGGGAGCTGTTTTTT.

In DNA, the CDR3 is TGTGCCAGCAGTTCCGACGTGGGAGCAGATACGCAGTATTTT. Translation gives CASSSDVGADTQYF. V is TRBV28 and J is TRBJ2-3; the D gene is possibly TRBD2 (5 bases). The germline V gene encodes CDR1 MDHEN and CDR2 SYDVKM. V was cut by 4 bases and J by 4 bases, with 12 bases left in between. This CDR3 contains 14 residues.

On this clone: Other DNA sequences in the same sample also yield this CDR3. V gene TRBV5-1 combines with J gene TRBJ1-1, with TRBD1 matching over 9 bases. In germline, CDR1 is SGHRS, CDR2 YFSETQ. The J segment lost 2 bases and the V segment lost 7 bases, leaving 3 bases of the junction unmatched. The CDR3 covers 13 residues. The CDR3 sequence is CASGGQGNTEAFF. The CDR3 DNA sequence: TGCGCCAGCGGGGGACAGGGAAACACTGAAGCTTTCTTT.

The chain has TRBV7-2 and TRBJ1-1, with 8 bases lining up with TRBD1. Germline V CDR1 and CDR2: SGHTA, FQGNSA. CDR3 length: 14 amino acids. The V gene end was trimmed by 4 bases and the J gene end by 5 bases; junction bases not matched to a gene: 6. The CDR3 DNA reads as TGTGCCAGCAGCTCCCGACAGGGGCAAACTGAAGCTTTCTTT. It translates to CASSSRQGQTEAFF.

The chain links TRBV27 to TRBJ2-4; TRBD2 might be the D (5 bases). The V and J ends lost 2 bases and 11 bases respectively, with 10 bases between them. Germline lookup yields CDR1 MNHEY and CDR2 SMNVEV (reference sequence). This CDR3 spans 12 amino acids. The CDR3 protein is CASSLEGTVQYF. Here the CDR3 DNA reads TGTGCCAGCAGTTTAGAGGGTACAGTTCAGTACTTC.